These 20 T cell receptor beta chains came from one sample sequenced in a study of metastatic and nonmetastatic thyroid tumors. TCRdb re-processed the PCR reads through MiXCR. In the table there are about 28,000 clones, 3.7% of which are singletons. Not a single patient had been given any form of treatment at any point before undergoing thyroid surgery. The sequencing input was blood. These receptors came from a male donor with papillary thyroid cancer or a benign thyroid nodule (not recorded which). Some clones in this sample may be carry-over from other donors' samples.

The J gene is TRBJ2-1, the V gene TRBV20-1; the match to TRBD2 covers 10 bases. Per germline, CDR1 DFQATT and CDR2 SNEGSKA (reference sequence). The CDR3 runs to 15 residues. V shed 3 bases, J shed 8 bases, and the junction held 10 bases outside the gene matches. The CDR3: CSASDPAGGNYEQFF. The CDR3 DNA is TGCAGTGCTAGCGACCCAGCGGGAGGGAACTATGAGCAGTTCTTC.

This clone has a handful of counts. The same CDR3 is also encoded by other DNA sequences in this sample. The CDR3 DNA reads as TGCAGTGCCCAGAGGGGGCAGGGAAATCAGCCCCAGCATTTT. It specifies CSAQRGQGNQPQHF. The chain combines TRBV20-1 with TRBJ1-5, with TRBD1 matching 7 bases. Looked up from germline, CDR1 is DFQATT and CDR2 is SNEGSKA (reference sequence). This CDR3 region has 14 residues. V lost 6 bases and J lost 4; bases outside the gene matches: 9.

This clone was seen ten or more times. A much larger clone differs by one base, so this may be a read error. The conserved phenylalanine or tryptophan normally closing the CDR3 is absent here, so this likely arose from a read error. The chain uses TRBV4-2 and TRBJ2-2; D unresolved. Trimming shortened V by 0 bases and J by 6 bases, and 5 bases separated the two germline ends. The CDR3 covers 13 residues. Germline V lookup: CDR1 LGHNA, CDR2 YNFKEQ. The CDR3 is CASSQDFAGELFL. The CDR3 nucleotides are TGTGCCAGCAGCCAAGACTTCGCCGGGGAGCTGTTTCTT.

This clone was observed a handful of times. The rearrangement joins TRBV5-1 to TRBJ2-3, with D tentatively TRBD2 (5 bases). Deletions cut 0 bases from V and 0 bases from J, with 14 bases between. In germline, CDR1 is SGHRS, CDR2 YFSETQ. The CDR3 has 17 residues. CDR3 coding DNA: TGCGCCAGCAGCTTGGGCCCCACCGGGATCAGCACAGATACGCAGTATTTT. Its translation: CASSLGPTGISTDTQYF.

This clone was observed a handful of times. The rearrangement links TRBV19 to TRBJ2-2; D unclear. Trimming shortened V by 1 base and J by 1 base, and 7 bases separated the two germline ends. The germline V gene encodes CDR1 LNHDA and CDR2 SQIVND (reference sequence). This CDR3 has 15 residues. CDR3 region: CASSIGKGNTGELFF. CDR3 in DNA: TGTGCCAGTAGTATAGGAAAGGGGAACACCGGGGAGCTGTTTTTT.

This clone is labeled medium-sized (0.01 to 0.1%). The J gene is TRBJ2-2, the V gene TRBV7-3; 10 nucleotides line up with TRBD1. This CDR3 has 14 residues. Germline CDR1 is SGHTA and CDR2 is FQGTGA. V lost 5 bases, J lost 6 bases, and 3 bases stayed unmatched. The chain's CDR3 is CASSQGQGSGELFF. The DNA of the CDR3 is TGTGCCAGCAGCCAGGGACAGGGGTCCGGGGAGCTGTTTTTT. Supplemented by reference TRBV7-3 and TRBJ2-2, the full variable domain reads GAGVSQTPSNKVTEKGKYVELRCDPISGHTALYWYRQSLGQGPEFLIYFQGTGAADDSGLPNDRFFAVRPEGSVSTLKIQRTERGDSAVYLCASSQGQGSGELFFGEGSRLTVL.

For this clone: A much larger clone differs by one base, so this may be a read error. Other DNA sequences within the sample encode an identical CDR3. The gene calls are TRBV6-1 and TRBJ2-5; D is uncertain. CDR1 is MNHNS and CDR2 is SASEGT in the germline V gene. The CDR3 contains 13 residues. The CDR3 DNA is TGTGCCAGCAGTGACGGATACCAAGAGACACAGTACTTC. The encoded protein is CASSDGYQETQYF.

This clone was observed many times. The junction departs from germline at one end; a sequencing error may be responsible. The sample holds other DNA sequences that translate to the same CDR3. CDR3 loop: CASSGWGAGDTQYF. For the CDR3, the DNA is TGCGCCAGCAGTGGTTGGGGAGCGGGTGATACGCAGTATTTC. The J gene is TRBJ2-3, the V gene TRBV10-1; possible D gene TRBD2, 6 bases. Germline V gene sequence: CDR1 WNHNN, CDR2 SYGVQD (reference sequence). The CDR3 extends over 14 amino acids.

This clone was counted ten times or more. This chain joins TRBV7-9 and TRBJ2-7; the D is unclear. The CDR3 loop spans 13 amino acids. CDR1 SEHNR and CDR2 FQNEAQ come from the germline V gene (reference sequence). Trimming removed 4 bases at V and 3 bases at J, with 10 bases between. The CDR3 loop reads CASSSDDLYEQYF. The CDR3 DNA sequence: TGTGCCAGCAGCTCTGACGACCTCTACGAGCAGTACTTC.

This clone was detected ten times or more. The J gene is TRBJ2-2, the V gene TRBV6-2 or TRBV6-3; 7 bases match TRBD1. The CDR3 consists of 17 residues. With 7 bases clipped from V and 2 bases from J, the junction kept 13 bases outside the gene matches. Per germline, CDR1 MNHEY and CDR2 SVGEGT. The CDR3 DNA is TGTGCCAGCACTTTATCGATAGGGACAGTCAACACCGGGGAGCTGTTTTTT. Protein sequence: CASTLSIGTVNTGELFF.

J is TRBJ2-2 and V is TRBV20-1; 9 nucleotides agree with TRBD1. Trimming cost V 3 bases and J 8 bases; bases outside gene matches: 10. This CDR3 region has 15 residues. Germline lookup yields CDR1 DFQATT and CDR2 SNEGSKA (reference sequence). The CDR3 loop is CSASQTGGALGELFF. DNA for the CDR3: TGCAGTGCTAGCCAAACAGGGGGCGCACTGGGGGAGCTGTTTTTT.

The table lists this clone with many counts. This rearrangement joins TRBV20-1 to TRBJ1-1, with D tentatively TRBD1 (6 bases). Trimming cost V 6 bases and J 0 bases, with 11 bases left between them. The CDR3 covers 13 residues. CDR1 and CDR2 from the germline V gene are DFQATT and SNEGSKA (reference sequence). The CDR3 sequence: CSASTGMNTEAFF. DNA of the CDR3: TGCAGTGCGTCGACAGGAATGAACACTGAAGCTTTCTTT.

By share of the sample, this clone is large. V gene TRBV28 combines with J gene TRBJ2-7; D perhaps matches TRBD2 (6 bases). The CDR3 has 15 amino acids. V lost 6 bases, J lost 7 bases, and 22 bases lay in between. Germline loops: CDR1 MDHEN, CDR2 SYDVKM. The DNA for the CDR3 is TGTGCCAGCAGCCCGCCGGGGGACGTGGTGGGGGAGCAGTACTTC. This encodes CASSPPGDVVGEQYF.

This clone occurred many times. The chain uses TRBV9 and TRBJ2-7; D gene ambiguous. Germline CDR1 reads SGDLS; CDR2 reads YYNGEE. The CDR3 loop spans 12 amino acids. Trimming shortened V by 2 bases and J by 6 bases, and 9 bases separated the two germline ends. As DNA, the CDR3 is TGTGCCAGCAGCGTGCTAGGTGGCGAGCAGTACTTC. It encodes CASSVLGGEQYF.

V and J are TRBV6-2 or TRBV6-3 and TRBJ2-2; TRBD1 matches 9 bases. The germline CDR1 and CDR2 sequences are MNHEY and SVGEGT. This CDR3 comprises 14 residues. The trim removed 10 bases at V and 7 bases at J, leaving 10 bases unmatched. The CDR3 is CAIRAGQGHGELFF. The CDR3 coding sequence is TGTGCCATCAGGGCGGGACAGGGTCACGGGGAGCTGTTTTTT.

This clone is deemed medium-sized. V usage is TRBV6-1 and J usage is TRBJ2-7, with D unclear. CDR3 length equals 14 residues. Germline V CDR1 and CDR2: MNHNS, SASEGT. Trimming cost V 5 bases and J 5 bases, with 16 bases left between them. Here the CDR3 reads CASSSLRSGDEQYF. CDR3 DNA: TGTGCCAGCAGTTCCCTCCGTTCTGGCGACGAGCAGTACTTC.

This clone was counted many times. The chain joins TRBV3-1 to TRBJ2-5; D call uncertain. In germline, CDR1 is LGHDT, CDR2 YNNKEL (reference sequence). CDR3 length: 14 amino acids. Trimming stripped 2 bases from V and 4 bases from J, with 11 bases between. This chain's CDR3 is CASSQPGKRETQYF. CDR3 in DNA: TGTGCCAGCAGCCAACCCGGTAAGAGAGAGACCCAGTACTTC.

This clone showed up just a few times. The CDR3 bases are TGTGCCAGCAGTGAAGTTCGGGTTCGTGAGCAGTTCTTC. Translation: CASSEVRVREQFF. The chain couples TRBV6-1 to TRBJ2-1, with unresolved D. The V gene lost 1 base and the J gene lost 9 bases, with 10 bases spanning the gap. Germline lookup yields CDR1 MNHNS and CDR2 SASEGT. The CDR3 length is 13 residues.

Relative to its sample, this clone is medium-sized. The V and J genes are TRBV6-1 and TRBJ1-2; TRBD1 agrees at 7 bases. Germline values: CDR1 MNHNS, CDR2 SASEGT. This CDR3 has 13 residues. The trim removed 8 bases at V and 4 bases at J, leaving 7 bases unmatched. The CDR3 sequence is CASSTGSLYGYTF. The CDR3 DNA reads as TGTGCCAGCTCGACAGGGTCTCTCTATGGCTACACCTTC.

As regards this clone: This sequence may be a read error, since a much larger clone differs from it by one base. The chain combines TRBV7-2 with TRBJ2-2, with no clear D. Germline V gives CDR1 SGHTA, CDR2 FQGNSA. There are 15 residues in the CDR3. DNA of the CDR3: TGTGCCAACAGCTTATCACAGACGAACACCTGGGAGCTGTTTTTT. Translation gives CANSLSQTNTWELFF.